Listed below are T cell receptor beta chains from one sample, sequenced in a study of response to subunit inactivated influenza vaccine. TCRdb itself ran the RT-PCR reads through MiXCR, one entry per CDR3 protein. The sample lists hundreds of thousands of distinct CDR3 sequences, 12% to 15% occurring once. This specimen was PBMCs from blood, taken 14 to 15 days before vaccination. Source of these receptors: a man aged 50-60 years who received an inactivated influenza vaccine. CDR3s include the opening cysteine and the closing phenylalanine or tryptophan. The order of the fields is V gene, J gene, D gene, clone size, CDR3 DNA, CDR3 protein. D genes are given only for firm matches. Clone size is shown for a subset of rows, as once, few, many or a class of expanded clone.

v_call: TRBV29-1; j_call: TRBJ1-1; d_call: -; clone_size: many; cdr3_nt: TGCAGCGTTGAGCGGGGGAGGAACACTGAAGCTTTCTTT; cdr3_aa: CSVERGRNTEAFF
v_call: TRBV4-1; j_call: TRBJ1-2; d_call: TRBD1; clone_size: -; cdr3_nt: TGCGCCAGCAGCCAGCTACCGGGACAGGATATCTATGGCTACACCTTC; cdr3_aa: CASSQLPGQDIYGYTF
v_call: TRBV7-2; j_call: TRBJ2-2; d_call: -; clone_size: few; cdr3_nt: TGTGCCAGCAGCAGGACAAAAACGAACACCGGGGAGCTGTTTTTT; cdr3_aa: CASSRTKTNTGELFF
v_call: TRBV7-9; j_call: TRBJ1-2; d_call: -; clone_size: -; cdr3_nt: TGTGCCACCACACCGGAAGGCTACACCTTC; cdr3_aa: CATTPEGYTF
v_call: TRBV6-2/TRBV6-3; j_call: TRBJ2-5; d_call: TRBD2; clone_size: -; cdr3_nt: TGTGCCAGCAGACGGACTAGCGTGGAGACCCAGTACTTC; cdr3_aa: CASRRTSVETQYF
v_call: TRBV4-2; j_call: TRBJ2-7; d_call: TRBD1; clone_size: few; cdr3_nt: TGTGCCAGCAGCCCCCATGGGACAGGTTTCTACGAGCAGTACTTC; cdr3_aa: CASSPHGTGFYEQYF
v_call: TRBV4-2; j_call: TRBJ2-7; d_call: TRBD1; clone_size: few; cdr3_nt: TGTGCCAGCAGCCGCGGACAGGGGAGAAACGAGCAGTACTTC; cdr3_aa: CASSRGQGRNEQYF
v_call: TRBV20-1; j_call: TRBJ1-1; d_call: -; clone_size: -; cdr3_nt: TGCAGTGCTATTTTAGGGGCGGGGGACACTGAAGCTTTCTTT; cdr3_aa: CSAILGAGDTEAFF
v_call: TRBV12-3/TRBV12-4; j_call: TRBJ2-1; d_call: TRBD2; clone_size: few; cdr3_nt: TGTGCCAGCAGGGGACGGGCGGGGGGGCCGGTGCAGTTCTTC; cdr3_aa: CASRGRAGGPVQFF
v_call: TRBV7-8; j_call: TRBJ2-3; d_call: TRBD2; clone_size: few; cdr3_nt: TGTGCCAGCAGCTCCCTCCTCGGGGAGCGGGAGGGAGAGACGCAGTATTTT; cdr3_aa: CASSSLLGEREGETQYF
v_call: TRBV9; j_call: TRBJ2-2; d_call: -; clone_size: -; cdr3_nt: TGTGCCAGCAGCGGAAGCGGGTTGAACACCGGGGAGCTGTTTTTT; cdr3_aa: CASSGSGLNTGELFF
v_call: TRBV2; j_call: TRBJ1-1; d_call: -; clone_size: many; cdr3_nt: TGTGCCAGCAGCGCCGACAGGAACACTGAAGCTTTCTTT; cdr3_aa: CASSADRNTEAFF
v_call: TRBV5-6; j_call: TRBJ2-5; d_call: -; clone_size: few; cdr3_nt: TGTGCCAGCAGCTTGTTCGGACGGTCCCAGTACTTC; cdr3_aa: CASSLFGRSQYF
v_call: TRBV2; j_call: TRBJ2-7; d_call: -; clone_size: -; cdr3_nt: TGTGCCAGCAGTCCCACAGGTCCCGAGCAGTACTTC; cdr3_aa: CASSPTGPEQYF
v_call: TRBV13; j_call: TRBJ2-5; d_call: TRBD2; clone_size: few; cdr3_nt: TGTGCCAGCAGGCATCGGACTAGCGGAGAGACCCAGTACTTC; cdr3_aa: CASRHRTSGETQYF
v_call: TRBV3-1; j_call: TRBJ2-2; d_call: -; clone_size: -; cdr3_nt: TGTGCCAGCAGCCAAGAGGGTATAACCACCGGGGAGCTGTTTTTT; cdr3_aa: CASSQEGITTGELFF
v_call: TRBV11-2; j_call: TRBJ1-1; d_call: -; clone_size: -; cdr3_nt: TGTGCCAGCAGCCACTCCGGAAGAACCACTGAAGCTTTCTTT; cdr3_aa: CASSHSGRTTEAFF
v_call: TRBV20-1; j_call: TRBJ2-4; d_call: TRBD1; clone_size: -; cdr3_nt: TGCAGTGCTAGGGGGGACAGGGGGCCGGGAATTCAGTACTTC; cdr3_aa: CSARGDRGPGIQYF
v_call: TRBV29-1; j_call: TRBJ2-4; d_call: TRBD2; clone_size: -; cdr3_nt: TGCAGCGTTGCTAGCGGGAGCTCCGCAGCCAAAAACATTCAGTACTTC; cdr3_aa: CSVASGSSAAKNIQYF
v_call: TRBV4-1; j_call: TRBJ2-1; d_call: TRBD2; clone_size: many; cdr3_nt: TGCGCCAGCAGACGGACTAGCGGGGACTACAATGAGCAGTTCTTC; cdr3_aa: CASRRTSGDYNEQFF
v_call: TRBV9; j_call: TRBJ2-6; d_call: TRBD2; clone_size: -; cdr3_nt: TGTGCCAGCAGCGAGGCCCCCCAGCGGGAGGGCCATAGCACTGGGGCCAACGTCCTGACTTTC; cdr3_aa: CASSEAPQREGHSTGANVLTF
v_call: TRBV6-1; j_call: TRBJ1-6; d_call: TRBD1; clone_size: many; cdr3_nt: TGTGCCAGCAGCCGAGACAGGGCCAGAAATTCACCCCTCCACTTT; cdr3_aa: CASSRDRARNSPLHF
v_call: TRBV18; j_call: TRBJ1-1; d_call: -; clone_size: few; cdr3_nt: TGTGCCAGCTCATCCCGGTCTGGGAGGAACACTGAAGCTTTCTTT; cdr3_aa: CASSSRSGRNTEAFF
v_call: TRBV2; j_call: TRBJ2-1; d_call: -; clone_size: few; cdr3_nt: TGTGCCAGCACTGATTGGGCTGAGCAGTTCTTC; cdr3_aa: CASTDWAEQFF
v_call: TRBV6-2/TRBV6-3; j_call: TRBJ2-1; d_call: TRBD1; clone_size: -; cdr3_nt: TGTGCCAGCAGGCCCGGGGACAGGCTGAATGAGCAGTTCTTC; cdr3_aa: CASRPGDRLNEQFF
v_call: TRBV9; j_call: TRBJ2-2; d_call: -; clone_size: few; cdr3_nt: TGTGCCAGCAGTCCCTTTGAGAACACCGGGGAGCTGTTTTTT; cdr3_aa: CASSPFENTGELFF
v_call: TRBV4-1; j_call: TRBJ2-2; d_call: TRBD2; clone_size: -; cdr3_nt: TGCGCCAGCAGCCAAGCTCCGGGACTAGCGGGGGGGCCTCGCGTCACCGGGGAGCTGTTTTTT; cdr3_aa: CASSQAPGLAGGPRVTGELFF
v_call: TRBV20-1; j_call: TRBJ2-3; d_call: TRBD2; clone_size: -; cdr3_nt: TGCAGTGCTAAACGCGCTAGCGGGGGGGCGGCAGATACGCAGTATTTT; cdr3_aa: CSAKRASGGAADTQYF
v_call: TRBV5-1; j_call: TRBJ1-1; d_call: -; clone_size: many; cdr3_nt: TGCGCCAGCAGCTTGGACTACAATCTGAACACTGAAGCTTTCTTT; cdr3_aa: CASSLDYNLNTEAFF
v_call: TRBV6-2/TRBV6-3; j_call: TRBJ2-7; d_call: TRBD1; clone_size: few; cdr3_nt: TGTGCCAGCAGTCCGACAGGGACCGGATCGGACGAGCAGTACTTC; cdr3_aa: CASSPTGTGSDEQYF
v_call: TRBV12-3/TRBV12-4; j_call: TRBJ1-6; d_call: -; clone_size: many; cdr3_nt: TGTGCCAGCAGTTTCACTGCTTCACCCCTCCACTTT; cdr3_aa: CASSFTASPLHF
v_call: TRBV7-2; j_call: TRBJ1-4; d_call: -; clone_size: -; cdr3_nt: TGTGCCTCCTGCCGGGGCCGTAATGAAAAACTGTTTTTT; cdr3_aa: CASCRGRNEKLFF